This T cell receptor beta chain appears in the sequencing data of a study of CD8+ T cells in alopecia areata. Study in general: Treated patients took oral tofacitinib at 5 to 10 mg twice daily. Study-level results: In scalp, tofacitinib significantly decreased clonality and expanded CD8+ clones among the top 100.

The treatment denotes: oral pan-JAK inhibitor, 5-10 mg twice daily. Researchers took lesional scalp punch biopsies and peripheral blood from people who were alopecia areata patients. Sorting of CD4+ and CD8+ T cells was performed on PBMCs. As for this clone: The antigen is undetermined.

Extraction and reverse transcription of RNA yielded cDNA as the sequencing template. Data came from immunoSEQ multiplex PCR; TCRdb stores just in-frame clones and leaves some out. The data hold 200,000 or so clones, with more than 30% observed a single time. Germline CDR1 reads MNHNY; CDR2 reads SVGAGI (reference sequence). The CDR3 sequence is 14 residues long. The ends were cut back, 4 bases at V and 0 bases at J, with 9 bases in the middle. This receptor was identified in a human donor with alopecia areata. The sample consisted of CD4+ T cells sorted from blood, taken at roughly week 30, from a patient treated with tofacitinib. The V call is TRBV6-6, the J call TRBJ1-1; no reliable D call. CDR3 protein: CASSSGFMNTEAFF. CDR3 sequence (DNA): TGTGCCAGCAGTTCCGGGTTCATGAACACTGAAGCTTTCTTT.